Listed below are T cell receptor beta chains from one sample, sequenced in a study of T cell repertoires in cytomegalovirus infection. TCRdb redid the calling of the reads with MiXCR, one entry per CDR3 protein. Seen here are approximately 770,000 distinct CDR3 sequences, 25% to 30% observed once, and the top ten hold around 14%. These TCRs are of unknown antigen specificity. Sequencing was performed on cultured CD8+ T cells from PBMCs, taken from culture after CMV antigen stimulation. The receptors derive from a human donor in good health (CMV status not recorded). Some clones in this sample may be carry-over from other donors' samples. The CDR3 runs from the conserved cysteine through the conserved F or W. The order of the fields is V gene, D gene, clone size, J gene, CDR3 protein, CDR3 DNA. A D gene is named only where the DNA matches it firmly. Not every row has a clone size; where given, it reads once, few, many or a size class.

v_call: TRBV6-6; d_call: .; clone_size: .; j_call: TRBJ1-1; cdr3_aa: CASMPGGGTEAFF; cdr3_nt: TGTGCCAGCATGCCCGGGGGTGGCACTGAAGCTTTCTTT
v_call: TRBV7-9; d_call: .; clone_size: .; j_call: TRBJ1-6; cdr3_aa: CASTPPGRGNSPLHF; cdr3_nt: TGTGCCAGCACCCCTCCCGGGAGGGGCAATTCACCCCTCCACTTT
v_call: TRBV6-5; d_call: TRBD1; clone_size: many; j_call: TRBJ1-1; cdr3_aa: CASSYGQGGTEAFF; cdr3_nt: TGTGCCAGCAGTTACGGACAGGGGGGGACTGAAGCTTTCTTT
v_call: TRBV5-1; d_call: TRBD1; clone_size: .; j_call: TRBJ1-1; cdr3_aa: CASFNSGTGNTEAFF; cdr3_nt: TGCGCCAGCTTCAATTCCGGGACAGGTAACACTGAAGCTTTCTTT
v_call: TRBV7-9; d_call: .; clone_size: .; j_call: TRBJ1-2; cdr3_aa: CASSLPTFGDMGYGYTF; cdr3_nt: TGTGCCAGCAGCTTACCAACCTTCGGGGACATGGGCTATGGCTACACCTTC
v_call: TRBV9; d_call: .; clone_size: few; j_call: TRBJ1-1; cdr3_aa: CASSVNRYDPARAGTEAFF; cdr3_nt: TGTGCCAGCAGCGTAAATCGGTATGACCCAGCGAGGGCGGGTACTGAAGCTTTCTTT
v_call: TRBV27; d_call: TRBD1; clone_size: once; j_call: TRBJ1-5; cdr3_aa: CASSPGTGKTPQHF; cdr3_nt: TGTGCCAGCAGTCCAGGGACAGGAAAAACGCCCCAGCATTTT
v_call: TRBV10-2; d_call: .; clone_size: few; j_call: TRBJ2-7; cdr3_aa: CASSEPRVISYEQYF; cdr3_nt: TGCGCCAGCAGTGAACCCAGGGTTATCTCCTACGAGCAGTACTTC
v_call: TRBV19; d_call: .; clone_size: .; j_call: TRBJ2-7; cdr3_aa: CASSPRLGGLSYEQYF; cdr3_nt: TGTGCCAGTAGTCCCCGCCTCGGAGGGTTATCCTACGAGCAGTACTTC
v_call: TRBV27; d_call: .; clone_size: .; j_call: TRBJ2-5; cdr3_aa: CASSAGEWETQYF; cdr3_nt: TGTGCCAGCAGTGCCGGGGAGTGGGAGACCCAGTACTTC
v_call: TRBV7-9; d_call: .; clone_size: .; j_call: TRBJ1-2; cdr3_aa: CVSDTSYGYTF; cdr3_nt: TGTGTCTCGGACACATCCTATGGCTACACCTTC
v_call: TRBV5-4; d_call: TRBD1; clone_size: .; j_call: TRBJ2-1; cdr3_aa: CASNPTGFNEQFF; cdr3_nt: TGTGCCAGCAACCCGACAGGGTTCAATGAGCAGTTCTTC